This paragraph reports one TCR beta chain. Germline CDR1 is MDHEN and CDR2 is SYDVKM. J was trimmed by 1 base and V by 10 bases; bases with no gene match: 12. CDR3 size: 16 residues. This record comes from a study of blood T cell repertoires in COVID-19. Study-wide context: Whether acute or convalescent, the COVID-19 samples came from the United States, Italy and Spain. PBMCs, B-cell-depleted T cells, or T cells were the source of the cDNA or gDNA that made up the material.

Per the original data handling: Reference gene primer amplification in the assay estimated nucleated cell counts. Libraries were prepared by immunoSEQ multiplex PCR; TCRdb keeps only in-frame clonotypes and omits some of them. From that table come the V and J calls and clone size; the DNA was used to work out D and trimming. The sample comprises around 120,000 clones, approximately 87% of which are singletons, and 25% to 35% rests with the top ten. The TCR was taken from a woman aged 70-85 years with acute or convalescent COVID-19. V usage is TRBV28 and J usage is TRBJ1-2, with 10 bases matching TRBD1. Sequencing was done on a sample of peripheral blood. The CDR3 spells CAIKAGTGAINYGYTF. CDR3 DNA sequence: TGTGCCATCAAAGCGGGGACAGGGGCCATTAACTATGGCTACACCTTC.